These T cell receptor beta chains were read from a single sample in a study of blood T cell repertoires in COVID-19. The assay was immunoSEQ multiplex PCR, and TCRdb's table has in-frame clones only and misses some. The sample carries roughly 250,000 clones, more than 75% recorded once. Sequencing was done on a sample of PBMCs or T cells enriched from blood (not recorded which). The receptors originated from a woman between 45 and 60 years old who had recovered from COVID-19. Both conserved end residues are part of each CDR3. The order of the fields is CDR3 length, V gene, D gene, J gene, clone size, CDR3 protein, CDR3 DNA. D genes are given only for firm matches. Clone size is given for some rows only: seen once, a few or many times, or a class if the clone is expanded.

16,TRBV18,TRBD2,TRBJ2-7,once,CASSPYNSGEEYEQYF,TGTGCCAGCTCACCTTACAACAGCGGGGAGGAGTACGAGCAGTACTTC
15,TRBV5-1,TRBD2,TRBJ2-7,NA,CASSSYLAAKEEQYF,TGCGCCAGCAGCTCGTACCTAGCGGCTAAAGAGGAGCAGTACTTC
14,TRBV7-2,TRBD1,TRBJ2-1,NA,CASFPAPGGYEQFF,TGTGCCAGCTTCCCTGCCCCAGGGGGCTATGAGCAGTTCTTC
16,TRBV7-8,TRBD1,TRBJ1-5,NA,CASSKLRGRGNQPQHF,TGTGCCAGCAGCAAACTCAGGGGGCGAGGGAATCAGCCCCAGCATTTT
18,TRBV15,NA,TRBJ2-7,NA,CATSREVGIAGTTYEQYF,TGTGCCACCAGCAGAGAGGTGGGAATTGCAGGGACAACCTACGAGCAGTACTTC
13,TRBV28,NA,TRBJ1-2,NA,CASSTLTDYGYTF,TGTGCCAGCAGTACCCTGACAGACTATGGCTACACCTTC
14,TRBV19,NA,TRBJ1-2,NA,CASKVQQGNYGYTF,TGTGCCAGTAAGGTCCAACAGGGTAACTATGGCTACACCTTC
13,TRBV11-2,TRBD1,TRBJ1-2,NA,CASSHDRDYGYTF,TGTGCCAGCAGCCACGACAGGGACTATGGCTACACCTTC
13,TRBV6-5,NA,TRBJ2-7,NA,CASTEGLHYEQYF,TGTGCCAGCACCGAGGGTCTACACTACGAGCAGTACTTC
12,TRBV12-3/TRBV12-4,NA,TRBJ2-7,NA,CAIWAPPYEQYF,TGTGCCATTTGGGCACCCCCCTACGAGCAGTACTTC
13,TRBV28,TRBD1,TRBJ2-7,NA,CASRSGTAYEQYF,TGTGCCAGCAGGAGTGGGACAGCCTACGAGCAGTACTTC
14,TRBV5-5,NA,TRBJ1-1,NA,CASSLGQANTEAFF,TGTGCCAGCAGCTTGGGACAGGCGAACACTGAAGCTTTCTTT
14,TRBV28,TRBD1,TRBJ1-1,NA,CASTTGGLNTEAFF,TGTGCCAGCACTACAGGGGGCCTGAACACTGAAGCTTTCTTT
14,TRBV28,NA,TRBJ1-2,once,CASEGGRANYGYTF,TGTGCCAGCGAGGGGGGGAGAGCTAACTATGGCTACACCTTC
14,TRBV5-1,NA,TRBJ2-3,NA,CASRSGVLADTQYF,TGCGCCAGCAGGTCGGGAGTTCTCGCAGATACGCAGTATTTT
14,TRBV5-1,TRBD2,TRBJ2-1,NA,CASSLGLAVNEQFF,TGCGCCAGCAGCTTGGGACTAGCGGTCAATGAGCAGTTCTTC
18,TRBV6-1,NA,TRBJ1-3,NA,CASSETTLPGRGGNTIYF,TGTGCCAGCAGTGAAACAACCCTTCCGGGGAGGGGAGGAAACACCATATATTTT
14,TRBV28,NA,TRBJ1-1,NA,CASSFDRWVTEAFF,TGTGCCAGCAGTTTCGACAGGTGGGTCACTGAAGCTTTCTTT
17,TRBV4-2,TRBD2,TRBJ2-1,NA,CASSQVGLAGNGNEQFF,TGTGCCAGCAGCCAAGTCGGACTAGCGGGAAATGGCAATGAGCAGTTCTTC
13,TRBV7-9,TRBD2,TRBJ2-3,NA,CATGLAGTDTQYF,TGTGCCACCGGACTAGCGGGAACAGATACGCAGTATTTT
16,TRBV9,TRBD2,TRBJ2-7,few,CASSVGLAGGQYEQYF,TGTGCCAGCAGCGTAGGCTTAGCGGGAGGCCAGTACGAGCAGTACTTC
16,TRBV30,TRBD1,TRBJ1-4,NA,CAWSPHRGTGEEKLFF,TGTGCCTGGAGTCCCCACCGGGGGACAGGGGAGGAAAAACTGTTTTTT
12,TRBV19,TRBD1,TRBJ1-2,NA,CASNRGGYGYTF,TGTGCCAGTAACAGGGGAGGCTATGGCTACACCTTC
13,TRBV30,NA,TRBJ2-7,once,CAWSVGLIYEQYF,TGTGCCTGGAGTGTTGGGCTGATCTACGAGCAGTACTTC
14,TRBV28,TRBD1,TRBJ1-5,NA,CASRPGGSNQPQHF,TGTGCCAGCAGGCCAGGGGGTTCCAATCAGCCCCAGCATTTT
15,TRBV5-1,NA,TRBJ1-2,NA,CASSLAWGDYGGYTF,TGCGCCAGCAGCTTGGCCTGGGGGGACTACGGCGGCTACACCTTC
12,TRBV19,NA,TRBJ1-1,NA,CASSFRNTEAFF,TGTGCCAGTAGTTTTAGGAACACTGAAGCTTTCTTT
15,TRBV2,NA,TRBJ1-5,NA,CASSGLGVINQPQHF,TGTGCCAGCAGTGGGCTAGGGGTCATCAATCAGCCCCAGCATTTT
16,TRBV5-5,NA,TRBJ2-5,NA,CASSSSKTAVQETQYF,TGTGCCAGCAGCTCCTCGAAGACAGCCGTACAAGAGACCCAGTACTTC
16,TRBV5-4,NA,TRBJ1-1,NA,CASSNTGSWWYTEAFF,TGTGCCAGCAGCAATACAGGGAGTTGGTGGTACACTGAAGCTTTCTTT
14,TRBV6-4,NA,TRBJ2-3,once,CASSAPPTGETQYF,TGTGCCAGCAGTGCCCCTCCGACTGGGGAGACGCAGTATTTT
17,TRBV28,TRBD2,TRBJ2-5,NA,CASSLWTSGVVQETQYF,TGTGCCAGCAGTTTATGGACTAGCGGGGTAGTCCAAGAGACCCAGTACTTC
14,TRBV5-8,TRBD1,TRBJ1-5,NA,CASSLLQGYQPQHF,TGTGCCAGCAGCTTACTACAGGGGTATCAGCCCCAGCATTTT
14,TRBV28,TRBD1,TRBJ1-2,NA,CASSSGQGFYGYTF,TGTGCCAGCAGTTCCGGACAGGGGTTCTATGGCTACACCTTC
16,TRBV27,TRBD1,TRBJ1-5,once,CASGYLGTESNQPQHF,TGTGCCAGCGGCTATCTGGGGACAGAGAGCAATCAGCCCCAGCATTTT
17,TRBV20-1,TRBD2,TRBJ2-3,NA,CSASLASPGGVTDTQYF,TGCAGTGCTAGTCTGGCTAGTCCGGGAGGGGTGACAGATACGCAGTATTTT
13,TRBV5-1,TRBD1,TRBJ1-1,NA,CASSSTGGTEAFF,TGCGCCAGCAGCTCGACAGGGGGCACTGAAGCTTTCTTT
12,TRBV7-8,NA,TRBJ1-4,NA,CASSPRGEKLFF,TGTGCCAGCAGCCCCCGTGGAGAGAAACTGTTTTTT
14,TRBV27,TRBD1,TRBJ1-2,NA,CASTFLGQRNGYTF,TGTGCCAGCACCTTCTTGGGACAGAGAAACGGCTACACCTTC
20,TRBV7-6,TRBD2,TRBJ2-1,NA,CASSLKGLADPEGTYNEQFF,TGTGCCAGCAGCTTAAAGGGACTAGCGGACCCAGAGGGGACTTACAATGAGCAGTTCTTC
16,TRBV28,NA,TRBJ1-1,few,CASSPWRPGGNTEAFF,TGTGCCAGCAGTCCGTGGCGACCGGGGGGGAACACTGAAGCTTTCTTT
15,TRBV6-5,TRBD1,TRBJ2-7,NA,CASSYGRTGAYGQYF,TGTGCCAGCAGTTACGGCCGGACAGGCGCTTACGGGCAGTACTTC
14,TRBV2,TRBD1,TRBJ1-2,NA,CASRSDGQDKGYTF,TGTGCCAGCAGATCAGACGGACAGGACAAGGGCTACACCTTC
13,TRBV28,NA,TRBJ1-5,NA,CASSYYRDQPQHF,TGTGCCAGCAGTTATTACAGGGATCAGCCCCAGCATTTT
13,TRBV2,NA,TRBJ1-2,NA,CASSKREGDGYTF,TGTGCCAGCAGTAAACGGGAGGGGGATGGCTACACCTTC
11,TRBV29-1,NA,TRBJ1-1,NA,CSVARDTEAFF,TGCAGCGTTGCCAGGGACACTGAAGCTTTCTTT
15,TRBV5-6,NA,TRBJ2-2,NA,CASSLEDKNTGELFF,TGTGCCAGCAGCTTGGAGGACAAGAACACCGGGGAGCTGTTTTTT